This entry is about one TCR beta chain. The record originates from a study of blood T cell repertoires in COVID-19. Across the whole study: Acute and convalescent COVID-19 samples came from the United States, Italy and Spain. T cells, B-cell-depleted T cells, or PBMCs supplied cDNA or gDNA.

Trimming took 2 bases from V and 10 from J; bases not matched to a gene: 1. The CDR3 loop spans 13 amino acids. Germline values: CDR1 MDHEN, CDR2 SYDVKM. Original methodology: The assay estimated nucleated cells by amplifying reference gene primers. Method: immunoSEQ multiplex PCR; TCRdb's copy keeps in-frame clones and lacks some. V and J calls and clone size come straight from that table; D and trimming were deduced from the DNA. The sample shows fewer than 100,000 clones, over 75% of them seen only once. This TCR came from a human donor in a cohort sampled during active COVID-19. The V gene is TRBV28, the J gene TRBJ2-1; TRBD2 aligns across 11 bases. The sequencing input was peripheral blood. For the CDR3, the DNA is TGTGCCAGCAGTTTAACTAGCGGGGGCGAGCAGTTCTTC. Amino acids: CASSLTSGGEQFF.